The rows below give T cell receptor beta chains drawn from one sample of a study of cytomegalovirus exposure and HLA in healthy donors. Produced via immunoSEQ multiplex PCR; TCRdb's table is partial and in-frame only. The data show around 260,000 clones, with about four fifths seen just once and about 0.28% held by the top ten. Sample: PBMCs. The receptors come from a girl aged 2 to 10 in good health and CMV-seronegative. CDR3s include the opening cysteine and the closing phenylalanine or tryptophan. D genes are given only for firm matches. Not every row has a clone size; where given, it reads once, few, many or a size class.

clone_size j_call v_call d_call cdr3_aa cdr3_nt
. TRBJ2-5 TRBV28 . CASSLTRSPGEGTQYF TGTGCCAGCAGCCTAACCCGCTCACCAGGGGAGGGGACCCAGTACTTC
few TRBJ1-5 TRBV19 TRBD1 CASSRTGGVYSNQPQHF TGTGCCAGTTCTCGGACAGGGGGCGTCTATAGCAATCAGCCCCAGCATTTT
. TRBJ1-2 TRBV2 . CASSGGEGAYGYTF TGTGCCAGCAGTGGAGGAGAAGGGGCCTATGGCTACACCTTC
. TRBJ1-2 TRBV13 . CASSLWIGAGLKFGYTF TGTGCCAGCAGCTTATGGATAGGGGCCGGATTGAAGTTTGGCTACACCTTC
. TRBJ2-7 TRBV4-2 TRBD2 CASSQDIGRVSYEQYF TGTGCCAGCAGCCAAGACATCGGGAGGGTGTCCTACGAGCAGTACTTC
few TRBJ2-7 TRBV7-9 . CASSYRVLGEQYF TGTGCCAGCAGCTACAGAGTCCTGGGCGAGCAGTACTTC
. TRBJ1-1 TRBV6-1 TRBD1 CASSYVTGMAFF TGTGCCAGCAGTTATGTGACAGGGATGGCTTTCTTT
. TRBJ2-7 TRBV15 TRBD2 CATSRDLPITSGSYEQYF TGTGCCACCAGCAGAGATCTCCCTATTACTAGCGGGTCCTACGAGCAGTACTTC
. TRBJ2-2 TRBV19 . CASSTRNTGELFF TGTGCCAGTAGTACCCGGAACACCGGGGAGCTGTTTTTT
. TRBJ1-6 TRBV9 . CASSVEATNNSPLHF TGTGCCAGCAGCGTAGAGGCAACTAATAATTCACCCCTCCACTTT
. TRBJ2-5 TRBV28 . CASSLGMGSGLETQYF TGTGCCAGCAGTTTAGGAATGGGTAGCGGTTTGGAGACCCAGTACTTC
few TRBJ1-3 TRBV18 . CASSPTDRSFAGNTIYF TGTGCCAGCTCACCAACCGACAGGAGCTTTGCGGGAAACACCATATATTTT
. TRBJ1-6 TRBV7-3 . CASSPRGRGYNSPLHF TGTGCCAGCAGCCCCCGGGGGAGGGGGTATAATTCACCCCTCCACTTT
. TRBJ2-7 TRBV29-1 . CSASDSPYEQYF TGCAGCGCCTCCGACAGTCCCTACGAGCAGTACTTC
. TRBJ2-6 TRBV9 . CASSFTSPDLKEGGANVLTF TGTGCCAGCAGCTTTACGTCCCCAGACCTTAAGGAGGGCGGGGCCAACGTCCTGACTTTC
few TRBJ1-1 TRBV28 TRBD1 CASRVPPDRAGTEAFF TGTGCCAGCCGGGTCCCGCCGGACAGGGCCGGCACTGAAGCTTTCTTT
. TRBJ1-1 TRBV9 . CASNWGGGNTEAFF TGTGCCAGCAATTGGGGGGGAGGGAATACTGAAGCTTTCTTT
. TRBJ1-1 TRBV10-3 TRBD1 CAISDSGQGKAFF TGTGCCATCAGTGACTCCGGACAGGGAAAAGCTTTCTTT
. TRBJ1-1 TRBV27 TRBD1 CASNPRGPRDTEAFF TGTGCCAGCAATCCCAGGGGGCCGCGGGACACTGAAGCTTTCTTT
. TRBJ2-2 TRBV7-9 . CASIKDRLALGELFF TGTGCCAGCATCAAGGACAGATTGGCCCTTGGGGAGCTGTTTTTT
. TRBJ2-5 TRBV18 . CASSPWRNKLEETQYF TGTGCCAGCTCACCTTGGAGGAACAAACTAGAAGAGACCCAGTACTTC
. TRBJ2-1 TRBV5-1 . CASSLAGREVWDNEQFF TGCGCCAGCAGCTTGGCTGGCAGGGAAGTATGGGACAATGAGCAGTTCTTC
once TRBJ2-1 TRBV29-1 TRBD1 CSVGQGRDNEQFF TGCAGCGTGGGACAGGGTAGGGACAATGAGCAGTTCTTC
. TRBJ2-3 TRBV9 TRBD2 CASSASGGAWDTQYF TGTGCCAGCAGCGCTAGCGGGGGGGCTTGGGATACGCAGTATTTT
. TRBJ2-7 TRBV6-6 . CASSITYEQYF TGTGCCAGCAGTATTACCTACGAGCAGTACTTC